This T cell receptor (beta chain) derives from a study of shared clonotypes between healthy human individuals. General study points: Of the naive CD4 clonotypes, around 4.7% were shared across a few donors.

The healthy adult donors were HIV-negative and reported no recent acute infections or vaccinations. Germline lookup yields CDR1 MGHRA and CDR2 YSYEKL. The CDR3 contains 14 residues. V lost 10 bases to trimming and J lost 7 bases; unmatched junction nucleotides: 10. Deep-level settings were used for running the assay. Clones were sequenced by immunoSEQ multiplex PCR, and TCRdb holds only the in-frame ones, with some missing. The data hold approximately 700,000 clones, with about 80% observed a single time. Points on this clone: Its target is not known.

Sequencing used memory CD4+ T cells sorted from blood. Subset defined: CD45RA-negative fraction. This chain joins TRBV4-1 and TRBJ2-1, with 10 nucleotides matching TRBD2. The sequence came from a woman between 25 and 40 years old in good health. The CDR3 DNA is TGCGCCACCTCCTCTAGCGGGAGTAGTAATGAGCAGTTCTTC. Translating gives CATSSSGSSNEQFF.